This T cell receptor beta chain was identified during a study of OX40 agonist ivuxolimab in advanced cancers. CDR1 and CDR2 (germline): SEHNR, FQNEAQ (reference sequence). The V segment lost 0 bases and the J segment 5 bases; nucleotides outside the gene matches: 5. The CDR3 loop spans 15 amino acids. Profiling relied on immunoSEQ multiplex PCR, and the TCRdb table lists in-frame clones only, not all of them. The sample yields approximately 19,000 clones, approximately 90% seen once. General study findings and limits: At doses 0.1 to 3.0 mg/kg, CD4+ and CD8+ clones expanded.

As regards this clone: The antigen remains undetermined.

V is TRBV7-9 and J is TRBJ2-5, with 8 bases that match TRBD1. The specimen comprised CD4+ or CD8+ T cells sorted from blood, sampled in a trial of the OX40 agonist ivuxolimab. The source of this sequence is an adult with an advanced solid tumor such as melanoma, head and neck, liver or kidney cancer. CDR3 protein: CASSLASGGRETQYF. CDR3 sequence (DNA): TGTGCCAGCAGCTTAGCGTCAGGGGGCAGGGAGACCCAGTACTTC.